The rows below give T cell receptor beta chains drawn from one sample of a study of cytomegalovirus exposure and HLA in healthy donors. Repertoires were generated with immunoSEQ multiplex PCR, while TCRdb's copy carries only in-frame clones and drops some. The sample has over 90,000 clones; roughly three quarters are singletons. The source material was PBMCs. The source is a man aged 45-60 years in good health and CMV-seropositive. The CDR3 runs from the conserved cysteine through the conserved F or W. A D gene is named only where the DNA matches it firmly. Clone size is stated in some rows and not others, as once, few, many or a class when expanded.

CDR3aa: CASSQELAESYEQYF
CDR3nt: TGCGCCAGCAGCCAGGAACTAGCGGAATCTTACGAGCAGTACTTC
d_gene: TRBD2
abundance: NA
j_gene: TRBJ2-7
v_gene: TRBV4-1

CDR3aa: CASTSGRAYNEQFF
CDR3nt: TGTGCCAGCACTAGCGGGAGGGCCTACAATGAGCAGTTCTTC
d_gene: TRBD2
abundance: NA
j_gene: TRBJ2-1
v_gene: TRBV2

CDR3aa: CASSISDNSNQPQHF
CDR3nt: TGTGCCAGTAGTATATCGGACAATAGCAATCAGCCCCAGCATTTT
d_gene: NA
abundance: NA
j_gene: TRBJ1-5
v_gene: TRBV19

CDR3aa: CASSVGTTSETQYF
CDR3nt: TGTGCCAGCAGCGTCGGGACAACTTCTGAGACCCAGTACTTC
d_gene: NA
abundance: few
j_gene: TRBJ2-5
v_gene: TRBV9

CDR3aa: CASSFGLANTDTQYF
CDR3nt: TGTGCCAGCAGCTTTGGACTAGCCAACACAGATACGCAGTATTTT
d_gene: TRBD2
abundance: NA
j_gene: TRBJ2-3
v_gene: TRBV5-6

CDR3aa: CASSSGTGGGNTGELFF
CDR3nt: TGTGCCAGCAGTTCCGGAACAGGGGGCGGGAACACCGGGGAGCTGTTTTTT
d_gene: TRBD1
abundance: NA
j_gene: TRBJ2-2
v_gene: TRBV28

CDR3aa: CASKGLLSGNTIYF
CDR3nt: TGTGCCAGCAAGGGACTGCTCTCTGGAAACACCATATATTTT
d_gene: NA
abundance: NA
j_gene: TRBJ1-3
v_gene: TRBV2

CDR3aa: CASGRTGAPDTQYF
CDR3nt: TGTGCCTCAGGGAGGACAGGGGCCCCAGATACGCAGTATTTT
d_gene: TRBD1
abundance: once
j_gene: TRBJ2-3
v_gene: TRBV9

CDR3aa: CASSIEPQGMGRNQPQHF
CDR3nt: TGTGCCAGTAGTATAGAACCCCAAGGTATGGGCAGAAATCAGCCCCAGCATTTT
d_gene: NA
abundance: NA
j_gene: TRBJ1-5
v_gene: TRBV19

CDR3aa: CASSDRTGGSGYTF
CDR3nt: TGTGCCAGCAGTGACAGGACAGGGGGTTCTGGCTACACCTTC
d_gene: TRBD1
abundance: NA
j_gene: TRBJ1-2
v_gene: TRBV2

CDR3aa: CASSVEDRGYTGELFF
CDR3nt: TGTGCCAGCAGCGTAGAGGACAGGGGGTACACCGGGGAGCTGTTTTTT
d_gene: TRBD1
abundance: NA
j_gene: TRBJ2-2
v_gene: TRBV9

CDR3aa: CASSFGGQAFF
CDR3nt: TGCGCCAGCAGCTTCGGGGGGCAAGCTTTCTTT
d_gene: NA
abundance: once
j_gene: TRBJ1-1
v_gene: TRBV5-1

CDR3aa: CASSPGTSGGYEQYF
CDR3nt: TGTGCCAGCTCACCCGGGACTAGCGGGGGCTACGAGCAGTACTTC
d_gene: TRBD2
abundance: NA
j_gene: TRBJ2-7
v_gene: TRBV18

CDR3aa: CASSFWPRTGGGYGSVSEQYF
CDR3nt: TGTGCCAGCAGCTTTTGGCCAAGGACAGGGGGCGGGTACGGGAGTGTTTCCGAGCAGTACTTC
d_gene: TRBD1
abundance: NA
j_gene: TRBJ2-7
v_gene: TRBV27

CDR3aa: CASSFGQGWANVLTF
CDR3nt: TGTGCCAGCAGTTTCGGACAGGGATGGGCCAACGTCCTGACTTTC
d_gene: TRBD1
abundance: NA
j_gene: TRBJ2-6
v_gene: TRBV6-5

CDR3aa: CASSPRGSGRANEQFF
CDR3nt: TGTGCCAGCAGCCCCCGGGGGAGCGGGAGGGCCAATGAGCAGTTCTTC
d_gene: TRBD2
abundance: few
j_gene: TRBJ2-1
v_gene: TRBV7-9

CDR3aa: CASSQEGIGGGEQFF
CDR3nt: TGCGCCAGCAGCCAAGAAGGGATCGGGGGAGGTGAGCAGTTCTTC
d_gene: NA
abundance: NA
j_gene: TRBJ2-1
v_gene: TRBV4-1

CDR3aa: CASSLNSLTEAFF
CDR3nt: TGTGCCAGCAGCTTGAATAGTTTGACTGAAGCTTTCTTT
d_gene: NA
abundance: NA
j_gene: TRBJ1-1
v_gene: TRBV5-5

CDR3aa: CASSELGGGNQPQHF
CDR3nt: TGTGCCAGCAGTGAATTAGGAGGGGGCAATCAGCCCCAGCATTTT
d_gene: NA
abundance: NA
j_gene: TRBJ1-5
v_gene: TRBV6-1

CDR3aa: CAISERVEEQFF
CDR3nt: TGTGCCATCAGTGAGCGGGTTGAGGAGCAGTTCTTC
d_gene: NA
abundance: NA
j_gene: TRBJ2-1
v_gene: TRBV10-3

CDR3aa: CASSPVAGGSYNEQFF
CDR3nt: TGTGCCAGCAGCCCCGTAGCGGGAGGGTCCTACAATGAGCAGTTCTTC
d_gene: TRBD2
abundance: NA
j_gene: TRBJ2-1
v_gene: TRBV7-9

CDR3aa: CASSSWTRDYEQYF
CDR3nt: TGTGCCAGCAGTTCCTGGACAAGGGACTACGAGCAGTACTTC
d_gene: NA
abundance: NA
j_gene: TRBJ2-7
v_gene: TRBV6-1

CDR3aa: CASIFRGGGGDEQFF
CDR3nt: TGCGCCAGCATCTTTCGGGGGGGTGGTGGCGATGAGCAGTTCTTC
d_gene: TRBD2
abundance: NA
j_gene: TRBJ2-1
v_gene: TRBV5-1

CDR3aa: CASVEGGEAFF
CDR3nt: TGTGCCAGCGTGGAGGGAGGGGAAGCTTTCTTT
d_gene: NA
abundance: NA
j_gene: TRBJ1-1
v_gene: TRBV7-9

CDR3aa: CASSSDYSNQPQHF
CDR3nt: TGTGCCAGCAGCTCGGACTATAGCAATCAGCCCCAGCATTTT
d_gene: NA
abundance: NA
j_gene: TRBJ1-5
v_gene: TRBV7-9

CDR3aa: CASSLAGVTYEQYF
CDR3nt: TGTGCCAGCAGCTTAGCGGGAGTAACCTACGAGCAGTACTTC
d_gene: NA
abundance: NA
j_gene: TRBJ2-7
v_gene: TRBV11-2

CDR3aa: CASSAGAAGELFF
CDR3nt: TGTGCCAGCAGCGCCGGAGCAGCCGGGGAGCTGTTTTTT
d_gene: NA
abundance: once
j_gene: TRBJ2-2
v_gene: TRBV9

CDR3aa: CASSYRVAGELFF
CDR3nt: TGTGCCAGCAGTTACAGGGTTGCCGGGGAGCTGTTTTTT
d_gene: NA
abundance: NA
j_gene: TRBJ2-2
v_gene: TRBV27

CDR3aa: CASSGSRLGETQYF
CDR3nt: TGTGCCAGTAGTGGGAGCCGGTTGGGAGAGACCCAGTACTTC
d_gene: NA
abundance: NA
j_gene: TRBJ2-5
v_gene: TRBV19

CDR3aa: CASSERVSGGETQYF
CDR3nt: TGCGCCAGCAGTGAGAGGGTGTCGGGAGGAGAGACCCAGTACTTC
d_gene: TRBD2
abundance: NA
j_gene: TRBJ2-5
v_gene: TRBV10-1

CDR3aa: CASSPLQGPNTGELFF
CDR3nt: TGCGCCAGCAGCCCCCTACAGGGGCCGAACACCGGGGAGCTGTTTTTT
d_gene: TRBD1
abundance: NA
j_gene: TRBJ2-2
v_gene: TRBV4-1

CDR3aa: CASSLVGLNGGGYTF
CDR3nt: TGTGCCAGCAGCTTAGTCGGCCTAAACGGAGGTGGCTACACCTTC
d_gene: NA
abundance: NA
j_gene: TRBJ1-2
v_gene: TRBV7-2

CDR3aa: CASTGQGADTQYF
CDR3nt: TGTGCCAGCACTGGACAGGGCGCAGATACGCAGTATTTT
d_gene: TRBD1
abundance: NA
j_gene: TRBJ2-3
v_gene: TRBV27

CDR3aa: CAWSVEGGPPLYEQYF
CDR3nt: TGTGCCTGGAGTGTAGAGGGAGGGCCCCCCCTTTACGAGCAGTACTTC
d_gene: TRBD2
abundance: NA
j_gene: TRBJ2-7
v_gene: TRBV30

CDR3aa: CASSFSGGRPGEQYF
CDR3nt: TGTGCCAGCAGTTTTTCGGGCGGGAGGCCCGGGGAGCAGTACTTC
d_gene: TRBD2
abundance: NA
j_gene: TRBJ2-7
v_gene: TRBV28

CDR3aa: CASSQGGTIAEQYF
CDR3nt: TGCGCCAGCAGCCAAGGGGGGACTATAGCCGAGCAGTACTTC
d_gene: TRBD2
abundance: NA
j_gene: TRBJ2-7
v_gene: TRBV4-3

CDR3aa: CATSQGQETQYF
CDR3nt: TGTGCCACCTCACAGGGCCAAGAGACCCAGTACTTC
d_gene: NA
abundance: NA
j_gene: TRBJ2-5
v_gene: TRBV19

CDR3aa: CASSSPGLATRNEQFF
CDR3nt: TGTGCCAGCAGTTCGCCGGGACTAGCGACACGAAATGAGCAGTTCTTC
d_gene: TRBD2
abundance: NA
j_gene: TRBJ2-1
v_gene: TRBV6-5

CDR3aa: CAISDRTGGEGQPQHF
CDR3nt: TGTGCCATCAGTGACCGGACAGGGGGAGAGGGTCAGCCCCAGCATTTT
d_gene: TRBD1
abundance: NA
j_gene: TRBJ1-5
v_gene: TRBV10-3

CDR3aa: CASSDRGVPGELFF
CDR3nt: TGTGCCAGCAGCGATCGGGGAGTTCCCGGGGAGCTGTTTTTT
d_gene: NA
abundance: few
j_gene: TRBJ2-2
v_gene: TRBV7-3

CDR3aa: CASSQGQGAEAFF
CDR3nt: TGCGCCAGCAGCCAAGGACAGGGGGCTGAAGCTTTCTTT
d_gene: TRBD1
abundance: NA
j_gene: TRBJ1-1
v_gene: TRBV5-1

CDR3aa: CASSLRASGTEAFF
CDR3nt: TGTGCCAGCAGCCTACGGGCTTCGGGGACTGAAGCTTTCTTT
d_gene: NA
abundance: NA
j_gene: TRBJ1-1
v_gene: TRBV6-4

CDR3aa: CASSLAGGPEETQYF
CDR3nt: TGCGCCAGCAGTTTAGCGGGAGGGCCTGAAGAGACCCAGTACTTC
d_gene: TRBD2
abundance: NA
j_gene: TRBJ2-5
v_gene: TRBV5-1

CDR3aa: CASSPPFRGIGNEQFF
CDR3nt: TGTGCCAGCTCACCACCGTTCAGGGGAATAGGCAATGAGCAGTTCTTC
d_gene: NA
abundance: NA
j_gene: TRBJ2-1
v_gene: TRBV18

CDR3aa: CASSESPGQGNDEQFF
CDR3nt: TGTGCCAGCAGTGAATCACCGGGACAGGGGAACGATGAGCAGTTCTTC
d_gene: TRBD1
abundance: NA
j_gene: TRBJ2-1
v_gene: TRBV6-4

CDR3aa: CASSSIFQGTQYF
CDR3nt: TGTGCCAGCAGCTCAATATTTCAGGGAACGCAGTATTTT
d_gene: NA
abundance: NA
j_gene: TRBJ2-3
v_gene: TRBV7-2

CDR3aa: CATSGRQGRTSGSLSTDTQYF
CDR3nt: TGTGCCACCAGCGGGCGACAGGGTCGGACTAGCGGGAGCCTTAGCACAGATACGCAGTATTTT
d_gene: TRBD2
abundance: NA
j_gene: TRBJ2-3
v_gene: TRBV15

CDR3aa: CASSFGQGNYGYTF
CDR3nt: TGTGCCAGCAGTTTTGGACAGGGGAACTATGGCTACACCTTC
d_gene: TRBD1
abundance: NA
j_gene: TRBJ1-2
v_gene: TRBV27

CDR3aa: CASSEDRGPNEKLFF
CDR3nt: TGTGCCAGCAGTGAAGACAGGGGTCCTAATGAAAAACTGTTTTTT
d_gene: TRBD1
abundance: NA
j_gene: TRBJ1-4
v_gene: TRBV6-1